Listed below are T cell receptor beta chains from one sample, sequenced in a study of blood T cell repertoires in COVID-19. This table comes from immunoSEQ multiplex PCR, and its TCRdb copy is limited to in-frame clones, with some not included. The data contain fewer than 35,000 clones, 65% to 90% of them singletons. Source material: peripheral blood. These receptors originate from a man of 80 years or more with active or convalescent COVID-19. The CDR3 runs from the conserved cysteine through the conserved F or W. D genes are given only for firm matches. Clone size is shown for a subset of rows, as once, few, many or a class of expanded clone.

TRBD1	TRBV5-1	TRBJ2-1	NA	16	TGCGCCAGCAGCGCCTCCGGGACAGGCTCCTACAATGAGCAGTTCTTC	CASSASGTGSYNEQFF
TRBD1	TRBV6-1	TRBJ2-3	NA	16	TGTGCCAGCAGTGCCCGGGACAGGGGGAGCACAGATACGCAGTATTTT	CASSARDRGSTDTQYF
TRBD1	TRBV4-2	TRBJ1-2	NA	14	TGTGCCAGCAGCCCGACAGGGAATGATTATGGCTACACCTTC	CASSPTGNDYGYTF
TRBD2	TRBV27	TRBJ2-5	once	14	TGTGCCAGCAGTGGACTAGGGTCCAAAGAGACCCAGTACTTC	CASSGLGSKETQYF
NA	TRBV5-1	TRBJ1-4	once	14	TGCGCCAGCAGCGTGACAGTTACTAATGAAAAACTGTTTTTT	CASSVTVTNEKLFF
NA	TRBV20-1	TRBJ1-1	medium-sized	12	TGCAGTGCTAGTTCCGGGGGAGTGGAAGCTTTCTTT	CSASSGGVEAFF
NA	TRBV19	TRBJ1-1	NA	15	TGTGCCAGTAGTACCTACCCGACAAGGAACACTGAAGCTTTCTTT	CASSTYPTRNTEAFF
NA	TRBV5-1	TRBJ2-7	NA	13	TGCGCCAGCAGCTTCCCCGGGGTGGGCGAGCAGTACTTC	CASSFPGVGEQYF
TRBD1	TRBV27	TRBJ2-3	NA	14	TGTGCCAGCAGTTTAAGGCCGTCCCGGGACAGGCAGTATTTT	CASSLRPSRDRQYF
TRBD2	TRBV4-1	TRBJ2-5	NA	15	TGCGCCAGCAGCCAAAAATTCGGGAGGGGAGAGACCCAGTACTTC	CASSQKFGRGETQYF
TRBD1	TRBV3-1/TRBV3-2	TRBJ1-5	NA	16	TGTGCCAGCAGCCAAGAGGACAGGCGGGGCAATCAGCCCCAGCATTTT	CASSQEDRRGNQPQHF